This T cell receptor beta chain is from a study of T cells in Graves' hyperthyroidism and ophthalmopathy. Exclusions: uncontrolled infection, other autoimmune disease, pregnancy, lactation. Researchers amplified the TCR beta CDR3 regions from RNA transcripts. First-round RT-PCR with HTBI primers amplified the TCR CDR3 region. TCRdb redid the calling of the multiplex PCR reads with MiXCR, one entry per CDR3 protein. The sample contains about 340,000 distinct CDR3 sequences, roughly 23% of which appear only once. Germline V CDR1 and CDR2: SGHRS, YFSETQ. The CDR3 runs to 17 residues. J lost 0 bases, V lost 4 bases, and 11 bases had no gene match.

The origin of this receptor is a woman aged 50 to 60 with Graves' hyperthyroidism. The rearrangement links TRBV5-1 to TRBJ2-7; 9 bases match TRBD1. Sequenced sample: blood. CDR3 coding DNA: TGCGCCAGCAGCCTTACCGGACAGGGGTCAAGCTCCTACGAGCAGTACTTC. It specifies CASSLTGQGSSSYEQYF. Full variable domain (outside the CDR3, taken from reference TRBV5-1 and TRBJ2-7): KAGVTQTPRYLIKTRGQQVTLSCSPISGHRSVSWYQQTPGQGLQFLFEYFSETQRNKGNFPGRFSGRQFSNSRSEMNVSTLELGDSALYLCASSLTGQGSSSYEQYFGPGTRLTVT.